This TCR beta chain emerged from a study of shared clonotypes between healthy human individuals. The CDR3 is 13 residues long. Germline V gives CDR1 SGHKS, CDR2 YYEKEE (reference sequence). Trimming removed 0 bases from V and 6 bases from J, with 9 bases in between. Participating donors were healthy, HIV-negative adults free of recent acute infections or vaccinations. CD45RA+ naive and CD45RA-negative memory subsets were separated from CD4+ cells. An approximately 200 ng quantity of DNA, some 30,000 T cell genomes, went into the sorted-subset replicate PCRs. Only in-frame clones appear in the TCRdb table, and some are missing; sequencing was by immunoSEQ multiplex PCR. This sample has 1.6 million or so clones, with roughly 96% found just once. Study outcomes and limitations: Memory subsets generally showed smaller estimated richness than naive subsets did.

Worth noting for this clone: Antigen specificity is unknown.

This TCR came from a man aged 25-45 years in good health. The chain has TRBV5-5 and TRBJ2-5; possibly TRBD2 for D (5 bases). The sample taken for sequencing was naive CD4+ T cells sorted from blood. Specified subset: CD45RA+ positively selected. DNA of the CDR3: TGTGCCAGCAGCTTGGAGGGAGCACAGACCCAGTACTTC. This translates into CASSLEGAQTQYF.